This T cell receptor beta chain is from a study of PD-L1 blockade in urothelial cancer. Time point here: peripheral blood 6 weeks after treatment start. Between 1 and 8 samples per patient were obtained, pretreatment and on-treatment. Trimming took 2 bases from V and 1 from J, leaving 5 bases between them. Germline V gene data show CDR1 as MNHEY and CDR2 as SVGAGI. The CDR3 length is 13 residues. The data were produced by immunoSEQ multiplex PCR, yet TCRdb's version contains in-frame clones alone and is incomplete. The table shows about 66,000 clones, with roughly 86% occurring only once. The sequence came from a man aged 55-75 years with urothelial cancer. The starting material was PBMCs, obtained around atezolizumab (anti-PD-L1) treatment. The chain has TRBV6-5 and TRBJ1-2; D is perhaps TRBD1 (5 bases). The CDR3 loop is CASSYDSNYGYTF. The CDR3 DNA sequence: TGTGCCAGCAGTTACGACAGTAACTATGGCTACACCTTC.